This TCR beta chain was documented in a study of cytomegalovirus exposure and HLA in healthy donors. This clone showed up just a few times. 60 Vbeta and 13 Jbeta primers were used in PCR. Generated by immunoSEQ multiplex PCR, the TCRdb table keeps only in-frame clones and is missing some. The profile shows 200,000 or so clones, over 80% of them singletons. V was trimmed by 4 bases and J by 5 bases, leaving 12 bases between them. This CDR3 is 15 amino acids long. The germline CDR1 and CDR2 sequences are MGHRA and YSYEKL. The source material was PBMCs. J is TRBJ1-6 and V is TRBV4-1; D is undetermined. This receptor was obtained from a boy aged 2 to 10 in good health and CMV-seronegative. The CDR3 DNA follows: TGCGCCAGCAGCCTTACCTTAAGCGATAATTCACCCCTCCACTTT. Residues: CASSLTLSDNSPLHF.